This is a list of T cell receptor beta chains from one sample in a study of cytomegalovirus exposure and HLA in healthy donors. Sequencing was performed with immunoSEQ multiplex PCR; in TCRdb, only in-frame clones are kept and a portion is missing. The repertoire has 95,000 to 100,000 clones, about 85% of them found once; the top ten carry more than 3%. Specimen: PBMCs. Source of these receptors: a female donor in good health and CMV-seropositive. Both conserved end residues are part of each CDR3.

14	TRBV27	TRBJ1-1	CASSIQGARTEAFF
12	TRBV30	TRBJ1-2	CAWGVGPNGYTF
12	TRBV29-1	TRBJ2-7	CSVSGGAYEQYF
16	TRBV9	TRBJ2-7	CASSSRDRVGSDEQYF
16	TRBV5-6	TRBJ2-1	CASTHLVASGYNEQFF
15	TRBV6-5	TRBJ2-3	CASTEVFGKRDTQYF
14	TRBV5-1	TRBJ2-7	CASSLGQGSYEQYF
13	TRBV19	TRBJ1-3	CASSNRPGNTIYF
15	TRBV6-4	TRBJ2-3	CASSAAGLALDTQYF
17	TRBV6-4	TRBJ2-7	CASWGTSGRSSSYEQYF